These 7 T cell receptor beta chains were all obtained from the same sample, sequenced in a study of T cells in Graves' hyperthyroidism and ophthalmopathy. Regions amplified from RNA transcripts were the TCR beta CDR3 regions. During a first-round RT-PCR of the TCR CDR3, the HTBI primer set was used. Via MiXCR, TCRdb re-called the multiplex PCR reads, giving one row per CDR3 protein. The sample holds some 440,000 distinct CDR3 sequences; 15% to 18% are singletons and the top ten take about 7.7%. The sequencing sample was made of blood. The receptors come from a woman aged 18 to 35 with Graves' hyperthyroidism.

This clonotype was seen at least ten times. The chain recombines TRBV11-3 with TRBJ2-2; TRBD1 is a possible D gene (6 bases). The CDR3 is 17 residues long. Trimming removed 1 base from V and 2 bases from J, with 14 bases in between. The germline V gene encodes CDR1 SGHNT and CDR2 YENEEA. This CDR3 reads CASSLGGHRLNTGELFF. In DNA form, the CDR3 reads TGTGCCAGCAGCTTAGGGGGACATCGGCTTAACACCGGGGAGCTGTTTTTT.

This clonotype was counted many times. CDR3 DNA: TGTGCCAGCAGCCAAGGACACCTGACGGGCTACACCTTC. Residues: CASSQGHLTGYTF. This chain uses TRBV11-2 with TRBJ1-2; TRBD1 is a possible D gene (5 bases). The CDR3 is 13 amino acids. Germline assignment: CDR1 SGHAT and CDR2 FQNNGV. V gave up 5 bases and J gave up 8 bases, with 15 bases separating them.

The genes are TRBV6-2 or TRBV6-3 and TRBJ1-5; 9 bases line up with TRBD1. The V gene's germline CDR1 is MNHEY and CDR2 SVGEGT. The J segment lost 9 bases and the V segment lost 0 bases, leaving 12 bases of the junction unmatched. CDR3 length: 17 amino acids. CDR3 region: CASSYSDRGLGNGPQHF. CDR3 DNA sequence: TGTGCCAGCAGTTACTCGGACAGGGGTTTGGGGAATGGGCCCCAGCATTTT.

This clonotype has a handful of counts. J is TRBJ2-2 and V is TRBV5-1; the D gene is possibly TRBD1 (6 bases). The CDR3 is 13 residues long. Deletions cut 1 base from V and 10 bases from J, with 11 bases between. Looked up from germline, CDR1 is SGHRS and CDR2 is YFSETQ. The CDR3, as DNA: TGCGCCAGCAGCTTGTTGGGGGCCCAGGAGCTGTTTTTT. Its protein product is CASSLLGAQELFF.

The table lists this clonotype with a few counts. A much larger clone differs by one base, so this may be a read error. This chain joins TRBV18 and TRBJ2-5; D gene ambiguous. The germline gives CDR1 KGHSH, CDR2 LQKENI. The V end lost 8 bases, the J end lost 1 base, and 17 bases lay between the germline ends. The CDR3 spans 15 residues. CDR3 residues: CASPTTGPFQETQYF. The DNA for the CDR3 is TGTGCCAGCCCCACGACCGGGCCGTTCCAAGAGACCCAGTACTTC.

In this sample, this clonotype turned up a few times. The chain is built from TRBV25-1 and TRBJ1-2, with D hard to call. The germline V gene encodes CDR1 MGHDK and CDR2 SYGVNS. The CDR3 consists of 13 residues. The ends were cut back, 3 bases at V and 4 bases at J, with 9 bases in the middle. This chain's CDR3 is CASSDPGGYGYTF. CDR3 bases: TGTGCCAGCAGTGACCCGGGAGGCTATGGCTACACCTTC.

This clonotype was recorded many times. The rearrangement uses TRBV9 and TRBJ1-4; TRBD1 aligns across 9 bases. This CDR3 is built from 16 residues. The germline gives CDR1 SGDLS, CDR2 YYNGEE. V was clipped by 0 bases and J by 0 bases; unmatched bases: 0. The CDR3 DNA sequence: TGTGCCAGCAGCGTAGGACAGGGGGCAACTAATGAAAAACTGTTTTTT. Protein: CASSVGQGATNEKLFF.